This T cell receptor (beta chain) was sequenced during a study of CD8+ T cells in alopecia areata. Study in general: The drug, oral tofacitinib, was given to treated patients at 5 to 10 mg twice daily.

Lesional scalp punch biopsies and peripheral blood came from alopecia areata patients. After isolation, RNA underwent reverse transcription to generate cDNA as the sequencing template. This table comes from immunoSEQ multiplex PCR, and its TCRdb copy is limited to in-frame clones, with some not included. The table records roughly 150,000 clones, about 60% of them present only once. Whole-study findings and limits: TCR sharing was clearer in mice than between patients, perhaps partly owing to patient HLA diversity. Normal scalp showed lower clonality than lesional scalp, especially alopecia totalis/universalis.

A word on this clone: The antigen is not known.

V was clipped by 8 bases and J by 1 base, with 16 bases between them. Germline values: CDR1 SNHLY, CDR2 FYNNEI. The CDR3 is 15 residues long. The TCR sequence derives from a human donor with alopecia areata. Specimen: CD4+ T cells sorted from blood, collected at week 0. This sequence joins TRBV2 and TRBJ2-3; D not certain. The CDR3 region is CASQSSAGRTDTQYF. CDR3 sequence (DNA): TGTGCCAGCCAGAGCTCGGCCGGGCGCACAGATACGCAGTATTTT. The variable domain in full, completed from reference TRBV2 and TRBJ2-3, reads EPEVTQTPSHQVTQMGQEVILRCVPISNHLYFYWYRQILGQKVEFLVSFYNNEISEKSEIFDDQFSVERPDGSNFTLKIRSTKLEDSAMYFCASQSSAGRTDTQYFGPGTRLTVL.